The sequence of this TCR beta chain was determined in a study of blood T cell repertoires in COVID-19. Study summary: Sites in the United States, Italy and Spain provided acute and convalescent COVID-19 samples. T cells, B-cell-depleted T cells, or PBMCs supplied cDNA or gDNA.

In the study's own analysis: Estimation of nucleated cell counts relied on the amplification of reference gene primers. Only in-frame clones appear in the TCRdb table, and some are missing; sequencing was by immunoSEQ multiplex PCR. The D gene and trimming were derived from the DNA, and the V and J assignments and clone size from that table. Among 120,000 to 150,000 clones listed, around 80% were seen once. The CDR3 has 14 residues. Germline trimming cut 2 bases from V and 7 bases from J; bases unmatched to any gene: 3. Germline V CDR1 and CDR2: SGDLS, YYNGEE. This rearrangement joins TRBV9 to TRBJ1-6; 7 nucleotides agree with TRBD1. Input material: peripheral blood. This receptor was obtained from a man between 60 and 75 years old with acute or convalescent COVID-19. The CDR3 reads CASSVDRPNSPLHF. The CDR3 region has the DNA TGTGCCAGCAGCGTGGACAGGCCCAATTCACCCCTCCACTTT. The full variable domain, its missing parts supplied by reference TRBV9 and TRBJ1-6, is DSGVTQTPKHLITATGQRVTLRCSPRSGDLSVYWYQQSLDQGLQFLIQYYNGEERAKGNILERFSAQQFPDLHSELNLSSLELGDSALYFCASSVDRPNSPLHFGNGTRLTVT.